A selection of T cell receptor beta chains follows, all from one sample in a study of control samples from healthy donors and cancer patients. Profiling relied on immunoSEQ multiplex PCR, and the TCRdb table lists in-frame clones only, not all of them. The sample has 100,000 to 150,000 clones, about 93% seen once. The sample was PBMCs. These receptors all stem from a man in his fifties with head and neck cancer. CDR3s include the opening cysteine and the closing phenylalanine or tryptophan. A D gene is named only where the DNA matches it firmly. For some rows the clone size is stated as once, few or many, or as a class when expanded; others skip it.

CDR3 protein,CDR3 DNA,V gene,clone size,J gene,D gene
CASSQGERIIPEAFF,TGTGCCAGCAGCCAAGGCGAGCGCATCATCCCTGAAGCTTTCTTT,TRBV4-2,-,TRBJ1-1,-
CASSMWGHEQFF,TGTGCCAGCAGCATGTGGGGCCATGAGCAGTTCTTC,TRBV6-2/TRBV6-3,-,TRBJ2-1,-
CASSLAGFVEKLFF,TGTGCCAGCAGCTTAGCGGGGTTTGTCGAAAAACTGTTTTTT,TRBV7-2,-,TRBJ1-4,-
CASSLDRGPEQYF,TGTGCCAGCAGCTTAGACAGGGGGCCCGAGCAGTACTTC,TRBV7-2,once,TRBJ2-7,TRBD1
CASSPPMDPTGTYSNQPQHF,TGTGCCAGCAGTCCTCCCATGGACCCGACAGGGACCTATAGCAATCAGCCCCAGCATTTT,TRBV6-6,once,TRBJ1-5,TRBD1
CAWSPWGSTDTQYF,TGTGCCTGGAGTCCGTGGGGGAGCACAGATACGCAGTATTTT,TRBV30,-,TRBJ2-3,-
CASSESATNEKLFF,TGCGCCAGCAGCGAAAGTGCAACTAATGAAAAACTGTTTTTT,TRBV5-1,-,TRBJ1-4,-
CASSSTRELNTEAFF,TGTGCCAGCAGCTCGACCAGGGAGTTGAACACTGAAGCTTTCTTT,TRBV7-9,-,TRBJ1-1,-
CASRGAGAKNIQYF,TGTGCCAGCAGGGGGGCAGGGGCCAAAAACATTCAGTACTTC,TRBV2,-,TRBJ2-4,-
CASKTSLAEAFF,TGTGCCAGCAAGACCTCCCTGGCTGAAGCTTTCTTT,TRBV2,few,TRBJ1-1,-
CASSSNRLDTQYF,TGTGCCAGCAGCTCCAACCGGTTGGATACGCAGTATTTT,TRBV11-1,-,TRBJ2-3,-
CAWKLKASYTF,TGTGCCTGGAAGCTGAAAGCCTCCTACACCTTC,TRBV30,few,TRBJ1-2,-
CASSLKGQGSLETQYF,TGTGCCAGCAGCCTGAAGGGCCAGGGGAGTTTGGAGACCCAGTACTTC,TRBV4-2,-,TRBJ2-5,-
CASSLAGSTDTQYF,TGTGCCAGCAGCTTAGCGGGCTCCACAGATACGCAGTATTTT,TRBV7-9,-,TRBJ2-3,-
CASRVDRSYEQYF,TGTGCCAGCAGAGTAGACAGGTCTTACGAGCAGTACTTC,TRBV28,-,TRBJ2-7,-
CASSGGLSGGYTF,TGTGCCAGCAGTGGTGGACTATCCGGTGGCTACACCTTC,TRBV2,-,TRBJ1-2,-
CASSLAGANVLTF,TGTGCCAGCAGTTTGGCTGGGGCCAACGTCCTGACTTTC,TRBV12-3/TRBV12-4,-,TRBJ2-6,-
CASSLGTGNTEAFF,TGTGCCAGCAGCCTGGGGACAGGGAACACTGAAGCTTTCTTT,TRBV5-6,-,TRBJ1-1,TRBD1
CASSSPSAREKLFF,TGTGCCAGCAGTTCCCCCTCAGCTCGCGAAAAACTGTTTTTT,TRBV28,few,TRBJ1-4,-
CASSHRGEDEKLFF,TGTGCCAGCAGTCACAGGGGGGAGGATGAAAAACTGTTTTTT,TRBV3-1/TRBV3-2,-,TRBJ1-4,TRBD1
CASSLDRGMETQYF,TGTGCCAGCAGTTTAGACAGGGGGATGGAGACCCAGTACTTC,TRBV28,-,TRBJ2-5,TRBD1
CASSPRRGGRNNEQFF,TGTGCCAGCTCACCGCGTAGGGGGGGGAGAAACAATGAGCAGTTCTTC,TRBV18,few,TRBJ2-1,-
CASSLYDPSYGYTF,TGTGCCAGCAGCTTGTACGATCCGAGCTATGGCTACACCTTC,TRBV7-9,-,TRBJ1-2,-
CASSQDPIGPQGLARTDTQYF,TGTGCCAGCAGCCAAGATCCAATCGGACCCCAAGGACTAGCGAGAACAGATACGCAGTATTTT,TRBV4-2,-,TRBJ2-3,TRBD2
CAWAGQGTEAFF,TGTGCCTGGGCCGGGCAGGGGACTGAAGCTTTCTTT,TRBV30,-,TRBJ1-1,-
CASILGGGGGYGYTF,TGTGCCAGCATCTTGGGAGGCGGTGGAGGGTATGGCTACACCTTC,TRBV7-9,-,TRBJ1-2,-
CASSYSGAAARKTQYF,TGTGCCAGCAGTTACTCCGGGGCGGCAGCTCGGAAGACCCAGTACTTC,TRBV6-5,-,TRBJ2-5,-
CAWSVWGGAGQPQHF,TGTGCCTGGAGTGTATGGGGGGGCGCAGGTCAGCCCCAGCATTTT,TRBV30,-,TRBJ1-5,-
CASSPLAGSEAFF,TGTGCCAGCAGCCCCCTCGCGGGCTCTGAAGCTTTCTTT,TRBV16,once,TRBJ1-1,-
CASSPSGGSYNEQFF,TGTGCCAGTAGTCCCAGCGGGGGCTCCTACAATGAGCAGTTCTTC,TRBV19,-,TRBJ2-1,TRBD2
CATSRVRALQETQYF,TGTGCCACCAGCAGAGTACGGGCACTACAAGAGACCCAGTACTTC,TRBV15,-,TRBJ2-5,-
CASSLGGPSDEQFF,TGTGCCAGCAGCTTAGGAGGGCCGTCCGATGAGCAGTTCTTC,TRBV11-3,-,TRBJ2-1,-
CASSQEKGTGELFF,TGCGCCAGCAGCCAAGAAAAAGGGACCGGGGAGCTGTTTTTT,TRBV4-1,-,TRBJ2-2,-
CASSLTGELFF,TGTGCCAGCAGCTTAACCGGGGAGCTGTTTTTT,TRBV7-2,-,TRBJ2-2,-
CASSAGLAVYNEQFF,TGTGCCAGCAGCGCAGGACTAGCGGTCTACAATGAGCAGTTCTTC,TRBV6-2/TRBV6-3,-,TRBJ2-1,TRBD2
CSVRSGGFNQPQHF,TGCAGCGTTCGGTCAGGGGGCTTCAATCAGCCCCAGCATTTT,TRBV29-1,-,TRBJ1-5,TRBD1
CASSSLIDRGTGTEQYF,TGTGCCAGCAGCTCCTTAATCGACCGTGGGACAGGGACCGAGCAGTACTTC,TRBV27,-,TRBJ2-7,TRBD1
CASSLVRGTEAFF,TGTGCCAGCAGCTTAGTTAGGGGAACTGAAGCTTTCTTT,TRBV7-9,-,TRBJ1-1,-
CASRERKLFF,TGTGCCAGCAGGGAGAGGAAACTGTTTTTT,TRBV6-5,-,TRBJ1-4,-
CASSPIGNSYNEQFF,TGTGCCAGCAGCCCCATAGGGAACTCCTACAATGAGCAGTTCTTC,TRBV6-2/TRBV6-3,-,TRBJ2-1,-
CASSRRPRGQETQYF,TGTGCCAGCAGCCGAAGGCCCAGGGGGCAGGAGACCCAGTACTTC,TRBV6-5,-,TRBJ2-5,TRBD1
CASSWGQGPSYEQYF,TGTGCCAGCAGCTGGGGGCAGGGGCCCTCCTACGAGCAGTACTTC,TRBV7-8,-,TRBJ2-7,-
CASSLSARGSGNTIYF,TGTGCCAGCAGTTTATCAGCCAGGGGGTCTGGAAACACCATATATTTT,TRBV27,-,TRBJ1-3,TRBD1
CASSLVFSGGAPYEQYF,TGTGCCAGCAGCTTAGTGTTTAGCGGGGGTGCGCCCTACGAGCAGTACTTC,TRBV7-2,-,TRBJ2-7,TRBD2
CASSPSGRTGNYGYTF,TGTGCCAGCAGCCCTTCGGGACGGACAGGCAACTATGGCTACACCTTC,TRBV7-2,-,TRBJ1-2,TRBD1
CASSRSQGANTEAFF,TGTGCCAGCAGCCGTTCCCAGGGGGCGAACACTGAAGCTTTCTTT,TRBV4-2,-,TRBJ1-1,TRBD1
CASSPDSAVPRGYTF,TGTGCCAGCAGTCCCGACTCAGCGGTCCCTCGTGGCTACACCTTC,TRBV6-4,-,TRBJ1-2,-
CASSDGWADTQYF,TGTGCCAGCAGTGACGGGTGGGCCGATACGCAGTATTTT,TRBV6-4,-,TRBJ2-3,-
CASIGTSGGGYYEQYF,TGTGCCAGCATCGGGACTAGCGGGGGGGGATACTACGAGCAGTACTTC,TRBV28,-,TRBJ2-7,TRBD2
CASSTRTSFSPRQTDTQYF,TGTGCCAGCAGCACCCGGACTAGCTTCTCCCCCAGACAGACAGATACGCAGTATTTT,TRBV9,-,TRBJ2-3,TRBD2
CASSKGPTSGITYNEQFF,TGTGCCAGCAGCAAAGGGCCGACTAGCGGGATCACCTACAATGAGCAGTTCTTC,TRBV21-1,once,TRBJ2-1,-
CASSLRDRNSPLHF,TGTGCCAGCTCACTCCGGGACAGAAATTCACCCCTCCACTTT,TRBV18,-,TRBJ1-6,TRBD1
CASRLIRPNSPLHF,TGTGCCAGCAGACTCATCCGCCCGAATTCACCCCTCCACTTT,TRBV28,-,TRBJ1-6,-
CATSSPRDGNTEAFF,TGTGCCACCAGCAGCCCCCGGGACGGCAACACTGAAGCTTTCTTT,TRBV15,-,TRBJ1-1,-
CASSLTGDTEAFF,TGTGCCAGCAGCTTGACAGGGGACACTGAAGCTTTCTTT,TRBV7-9,few,TRBJ1-1,TRBD1